Each of the 5 T cell receptor beta chains below was sequenced from the same sample in a study of CD8 T cells in Susac syndrome. cDNA came from roughly 0.5 to 1 ug RNA primed by random hexamers. Each CDR3 protein gets one entry after TCRdb re-called the immunoSEQ multiplex PCR reads with MiXCR. The sample contains about 210,000 distinct CDR3 sequences, approximately 94% of which appear only once. Specimen: CD4+ T cells from PBMCs. The receptors come from a human donor with Susac syndrome.

The chain uses TRBV27 and TRBJ2-7, with 8 bases lining up with TRBD1. The CDR3 totals 18 residues. J lost 3 bases, V lost 2 bases, and 15 bases had no gene match. Germline V CDR1 and CDR2: MNHEY, SMNVEV (reference sequence). The CDR3 nucleotides are TGTGCCAGCAGTTTAGTCCCTGAGGACAGGGCCCCGGACTACGAGCAGTACTTC. It is translated as CASSLVPEDRAPDYEQYF.

The sample holds one count of this clonotype. DNA of the CDR3: TGTGCCAGCAGCCTTGGGACATCCCAGCCCCAGCATTTT. This encodes CASSLGTSQPQHF. The chain joins TRBV7-2 to TRBJ1-5, with D maybe TRBD1 (6 bases). CDR1 and CDR2 (germline): SGHTA, FQGNSA. The CDR3 extends over 13 amino acids. V lost 5 bases and J 7 bases, leaving 12 bases between the germline ends.

This chain connects TRBV3-1 to TRBJ2-2; 7 nucleotides align to TRBD1. CDR1 and CDR2 (germline): LGHDT, YNNKEL (reference sequence). CDR3 length: 13 amino acids. Trimming took 4 bases from V and 4 from J; bases not matched to a gene: 0. The DNA for the CDR3 is TGTGCCAGCAGCCCAGGGGGCACCGGGGAGCTGTTTTTT. This codes for CASSPGGTGELFF.

This clonotype was seen once. This chain joins TRBV30 and TRBJ2-1; D is unclear. The CDR3 covers 17 residues. Germline V CDR1 and CDR2: GTSNPN, SVGIG (reference sequence). V was shortened by 1 base and J by 7 bases, with 23 bases between the two germline ends. CDR3 region: CAWSGLGVGPAANEQFF. The CDR3 DNA sequence: TGTGCCTGGAGTGGGTTAGGTGTAGGTCCGGCGGCAAATGAGCAGTTCTTC.

The gene calls are TRBV10-3 and TRBJ1-1; possibly TRBD1 for D (6 bases). The CDR3 consists of 15 residues. The V end lost 4 bases, the J end lost 5 bases, and 17 bases lay between the germline ends. Germline V lookup: CDR1 ENHRY, CDR2 SYGVKD. CDR3 in amino acids: CAISGQQGGGTEAFF. For the CDR3, the DNA is TGTGCCATCAGTGGACAACAGGGAGGCGGGACTGAAGCTTTCTTT.